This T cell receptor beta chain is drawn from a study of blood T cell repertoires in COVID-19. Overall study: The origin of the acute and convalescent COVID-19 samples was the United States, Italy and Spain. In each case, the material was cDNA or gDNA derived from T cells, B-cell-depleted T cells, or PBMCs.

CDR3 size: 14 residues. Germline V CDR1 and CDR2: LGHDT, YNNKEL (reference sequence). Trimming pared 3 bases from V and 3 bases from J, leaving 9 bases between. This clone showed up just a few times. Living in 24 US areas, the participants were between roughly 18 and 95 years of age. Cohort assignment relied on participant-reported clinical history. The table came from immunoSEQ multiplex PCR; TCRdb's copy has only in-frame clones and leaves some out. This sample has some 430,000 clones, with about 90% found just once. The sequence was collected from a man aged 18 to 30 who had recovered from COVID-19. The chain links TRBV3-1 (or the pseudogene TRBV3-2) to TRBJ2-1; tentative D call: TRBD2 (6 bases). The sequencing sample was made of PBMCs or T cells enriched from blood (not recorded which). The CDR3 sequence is CASSHIGGYNEQFF. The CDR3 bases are TGTGCCAGCAGCCATATCGGGGGCTACAATGAGCAGTTCTTC.